Presented here are 29 T cell receptor beta chains from one specimen sequenced in a study of blood T cell repertoires in COVID-19 (dated by TCRdb to 2018 to 2021). The library was built by means of the immunoSEQ multiplex PCR assay. TCRdb took over this immuneACCESS table, retaining in-frame rearrangements with V and J assigned. Such tables are incomplete; in checked studies, under half of the missing clones stem from an unresolved V gene, and the remainder is unexplained. This sample comprises about 140,000 clones, 84% of them detected only once. The biggest ten clones account for 10% to 13% of the sample. The sequencing input was peripheral blood. These receptor sequences come from a man in his 60s with active or convalescent COVID-19.

This clone was counted a single time. V and J are TRBV6-1 and TRBJ2-4; TRBD1 is a possible D gene (7 bases). CDR3 length: 16 amino acids. Trimming took off 3 bases at V and 3 bases at J, with 15 bases between the two ends. Germline CDR1 reads MNHNS; CDR2 reads SASEGT. CDR3 in amino acids: CASSEGRGRDKNIQYF. For the CDR3, the DNA is TGTGCCAGCAGTGAGGGTAGGGGGCGGGACAAAAACATTCAGTACTTC.

The chain links TRBV11-3 to TRBJ2-1, with a weak D call TRBD1 (5 bases). The CDR3 is 11 residues long. The germline CDR1 and CDR2 sequences are SGHNT and YENEEA. Trimming pared 11 bases from V and 10 bases from J, leaving 15 bases between. For the CDR3, the DNA is TGTGCCGTTGGGGCTCGCGAGGAGCAGTTCTTC. Protein product: CAVGAREEQFF.

This sequence joins TRBV18 and TRBJ1-3; 9 bases fit TRBD1. This CDR3 is built from 16 residues. Unmatched junction bases numbered 8, after V lost 8 bases and J lost 0 bases. Per the germline V gene, CDR1 is KGHSH and CDR2 is LQKENI. The CDR3 bases are TGTGCCAGCGCGCCGGGACAGGGACTCTCTGGAAACACCATATATTTT. Translation: CASAPGQGLSGNTIYF.

V usage is TRBV29-1 and J usage is TRBJ1-2; 9 nucleotides agree with TRBD1. The V gene end was trimmed by 6 bases and the J gene end by 8 bases; junction bases not matched to a gene: 7. This CDR3 is 12 amino acids long. CDR1 and CDR2 (germline): SQVTM, ANQGSEA. The CDR3 sequence is CSVGTGRSGYTF. The CDR3 coding sequence is TGCAGCGTAGGGACAGGGCGTTCGGGCTACACCTTC. The complete variable domain, with remaining parts taken from reference TRBV29-1 and TRBJ1-2, reads SAVISQKPSRDICQRGTSLTIQCQVDSQVTMMFWYRQQPGQSLTLIATANQGSEATYESGFVIDKFPISRPNLTFSTLTVSNMSPEDSSIYLCSVGTGRSGYTFGSGTRLTVV.

The gene calls are TRBV19 and TRBJ1-4, with 11 nucleotides matching TRBD1. Germline V CDR1 and CDR2: LNHDA, SQIVND (reference sequence). The CDR3 consists of 18 residues. V gave up 5 bases and J gave up 7 bases; unmatched junction bases: 15. CDR3 loop: CASSHPGTGGYSREKLFF. Here the CDR3 DNA reads TGTGCCAGTAGTCACCCCGGGACAGGGGGATACAGCCGTGAAAAACTGTTTTTT.

This chain uses TRBV5-6 with TRBJ2-7; D call uncertain. The germline CDR1 and CDR2 sequences are SGHDT and YYEEEE. The CDR3 is made up of 14 amino acids. Trimming left V 0 bases short and J 0 bases short, with 7 bases between. Written as DNA, the CDR3 is TGTGCCAGCAGCTTGGCGGAGAGCTCCTACGAGCAGTACGTC. This codes for CASSLAESSYEQYV.

The V call is TRBV6-5, the J call TRBJ2-7; D possibly corresponds to TRBD2 (6 bases). The CDR3 is 13 amino acids. Trimming removed 7 bases at V and 3 bases at J, with 13 bases between. Germline V gene sequence: CDR1 MNHEY, CDR2 SVGAGI. The CDR3 protein is CASNRGLNYEQYV. DNA of the CDR3: TGTGCCAGCAACCGGGGACTGAACTACGAGCAGTACGTC.

The V call is TRBV14, the J call TRBJ1-2; 9 bases line up with TRBD1. The V gene's germline CDR1 is SGHDN and CDR2 FVKESK. After removal of 4 bases from V and 6 bases from J, the junction contained 3 bases not matched to a gene. The CDR3 sequence is 13 residues long. The CDR3 loop reads CASSPRQGDGYTF. CDR3 coding DNA: TGTGCCAGCAGCCCTAGACAGGGGGATGGCTACACCTTC. Filled out from reference TRBV14 and TRBJ1-2, the complete variable domain reads EAGVTQFPSHSVIEKGQTVTLRCDPISGHDNLYWYRRVMGKEIKFLLHFVKESKQDESGMPNNRFLAERTGGTYSTLKVQPAELEDSGVYFCASSPRQGDGYTFGSGTRLTVV.

This chain joins TRBV18 and TRBJ2-1; D possibly corresponds to TRBD2 (6 bases). V was clipped by 3 bases and J by 9 bases, with 12 bases between them. This CDR3 contains 13 residues. Germline assignment: CDR1 KGHSH and CDR2 LQKENI. This CDR3 is CASSPGLAREQFF. The CDR3 coding sequence is TGTGCCAGCTCACCCGGTCTAGCGCGTGAGCAGTTCTTC.

The V call is TRBV19, the J call TRBJ2-3, with D unclear. Trimming removed 3 bases at V and 0 bases at J, with 7 bases between. The length of the CDR3 is 14 residues. CDR1 and CDR2 from the germline V gene are LNHDA and SQIVND (reference sequence). The CDR3 here is CASSISQSTDTQYF. CDR3 nucleotides: TGTGCCAGTAGTATTTCCCAGAGCACAGATACGCAGTATTTT. The full variable domain, in which reference TRBV19 and TRBJ2-3 provide the parts outside the CDR3, is DGGITQSPKYLFRKEGQNVTLSCEQNLNHDAMYWYRQDPGQGLRLIYYSQIVNDFQKGDIAEGYSVSREKKESFPLTVTSAQKNPTAFYLCASSISQSTDTQYFGPGTRLTVL.

The chain joins TRBV28 to TRBJ2-1, with TRBD2 matching 10 bases. The germline V gene has CDR1 MDHEN and CDR2 SYDVKM. This CDR3 spans 17 amino acids. J lost 5 bases, V lost 8 bases, and 15 bases had no gene match. The CDR3 is CASQPSASGSWDNEQFF. As DNA, the CDR3 is TGTGCCAGCCAACCTTCGGCTAGCGGGAGTTGGGACAATGAGCAGTTCTTC.

The chain has TRBV6-2 or TRBV6-3 and TRBJ2-1; no firm D call. Germline lookup yields CDR1 MNHEY and CDR2 SVGEGT. V was trimmed by 5 bases and J by 0 bases, leaving 8 bases between them. The CDR3 is 14 residues long. The CDR3 is CASSLLSSYNEQFF. The CDR3, as DNA: TGTGCCAGCAGTCTACTAAGCTCCTACAATGAGCAGTTCTTC.

V usage is TRBV23-1 and J usage is TRBJ2-7; perhaps TRBD2 as D (6 bases). TRBV23-1 is an ORF, with its function uncertain. This CDR3 region has 17 residues. With 8 bases removed from V and 2 bases from J, the gap between germline ends came to 25 bases. The CDR3: CASPLSEEGPLPYEQYV. The CDR3 DNA follows: TGCGCCAGCCCCCTATCCGAGGAGGGACCCCTTCCCTACGAGCAGTACGTC.

The chain joins TRBV27 to TRBJ1-2; 8 nucleotides line up with TRBD1. V was clipped by 5 bases and J by 4 bases; unmatched bases: 12. Germline V gene lookup returns CDR1 MNHEY and CDR2 SMNVEV (reference sequence). This CDR3 has 16 amino acids. The CDR3 nucleotides read TGTGCCAGCAGTCCGTCCGGGACAGGAGCCTTCTATGGCTACACCTTC. The encoded protein is CASSPSGTGAFYGYTF.

The chain combines TRBV27 with TRBJ2-2; tentative D call: TRBD1 (6 bases). V was clipped by 2 bases and J by 3 bases, with 10 bases between them. This CDR3 is built from 15 residues. Germline CDR1 and CDR2: MNHEY and SMNVEV (reference sequence). The CDR3 DNA reads TGTGCCAGCAGTTTAACCCCAGGGGACACCGGGGAGCTGTTTTTT. Translating gives CASSLTPGDTGELFF.

This sequence joins TRBV10-3 and TRBJ1-1, with a possible D match to TRBD1 (5 bases). Looked up from germline, CDR1 is ENHRY and CDR2 is SYGVKD. This CDR3 contains 15 residues. V was trimmed by 1 base and J by 1 base, leaving 10 bases between them. In DNA, the CDR3 is TGTGCCATCAGTGAGTTTCTCCAGGGGAACACTGAAGCTTTCTTT. It is translated as CAISEFLQGNTEAFF.

J is TRBJ2-3 and V is TRBV7-2; 7 nucleotides line up with TRBD2. Unmatched junction bases numbered 14, after V lost 5 bases and J lost 0 bases. Germline V gene sequence: CDR1 SGHTA, CDR2 FQGNSA. CDR3 length: 18 amino acids. Here the CDR3 reads CASSLRWLLAESTDTQYF. Written as DNA, the CDR3 is TGTGCCAGCAGCCTTCGATGGCTTCTAGCGGAGAGCACAGATACGCAGTATTTT. Filled out from reference TRBV7-2 and TRBJ2-3, the complete variable domain reads GAGVSQSPSNKVTEKGKDVELRCDPISGHTALYWYRQSLGQGLEFLIYFQGNSAPDKSGLPSDRFSAERTGGSVSTLTIQRTQQEDSAVYLCASSLRWLLAESTDTQYFGPGTRLTVL.

The CDR3 region has the DNA TGTGCCAGCAGCGTGGGAGAGGGGAACACTGAAGCTTTCTTT. Amino acids: CASSVGEGNTEAFF. The V call is TRBV9, the J call TRBJ1-1, with D unresolved. The CDR3 covers 14 residues. In germline, CDR1 is SGDLS, CDR2 YYNGEE. V gave up 2 bases and J gave up 1 base, with 9 bases separating them.

This clone occurred once. V and J are TRBV4-1 and TRBJ2-1; weak D call: TRBD2 (6 bases). The germline V gene encodes CDR1 MGHRA and CDR2 YSYEKL. The CDR3 is 15 amino acids. With 1 base removed from V and 6 bases from J, the gap between germline ends came to 13 bases. The CDR3 sequence is CASSQVGGLGNEQFF. The DNA for the CDR3 is TGCGCCAGCAGCCAAGTCGGGGGTCTCGGCAATGAGCAGTTCTTC.

V is TRBV11-2 and J is TRBJ2-5; TRBD2 matches 9 bases. The CDR3 has 14 residues. V was clipped by 3 bases and J by 3 bases; unmatched bases: 2. Germline V gives CDR1 SGHAT, CDR2 FQNNGV. The CDR3: CASSFRLAEETQYF. DNA for the CDR3: TGTGCCAGCAGCTTCCGACTAGCGGAAGAGACCCAGTACTTC.

The chain links TRBV30 to TRBJ1-1, with D perhaps matching TRBD1 (5 bases). The CDR3 covers 11 residues. CDR1 and CDR2 (germline): GTSNPN, SVGIG (reference sequence). Trimming took 8 bases from V and 6 from J, leaving 13 bases between them. The chain's CDR3 is CAKIGGAEAFF. Here the CDR3 DNA reads TGTGCCAAGATTGGGGGGGCTGAAGCTTTCTTT.

This chain connects TRBV3-1 (or the pseudogene TRBV3-2) to TRBJ2-1; TRBD2 is a possible D gene (6 bases). Germline lookup yields CDR1 LGHDT and CDR2 YNNKEL (reference sequence). The CDR3 is made up of 14 amino acids. V was clipped by 8 bases and J by 0 bases, with 11 bases between them. This CDR3 reads CASGGISSYNEQFF. As DNA, the CDR3 is TGTGCCAGCGGCGGGATTAGCTCCTACAATGAGCAGTTCTTC.

V and J are TRBV25-1 and TRBJ1-1; 8 nucleotides line up with TRBD1. The CDR3 is 16 amino acids. J gave up 3 bases and V 2 bases, and 8 bases lay outside the gene matches. Germline V gives CDR1 MGHDK, CDR2 SYGVNS. The CDR3, as DNA: TGTGCCAGCAGTGAAAGGAGGACAGGGAGGCACACTGAAGCTTTCTTT. Its translation: CASSERRTGRHTEAFF. Combining the CDR3 with reference TRBV25-1 and TRBJ1-1 gives the whole variable domain EADIYQTPRYLVIGTGKKITLECSQTMGHDKMYWYQQDPGMELHLIHYSYGVNSTEKGDLSSESTVSRIRTEHFPLTLESARPSHTSQYLCASSERRTGRHTEAFFGQGTRLTVV.

This clone came up a few times. The chain joins TRBV30 to TRBJ1-1, with TRBD1 as a possible D gene (6 bases). This CDR3 has 15 residues. The germline V gene encodes CDR1 GTSNPN and CDR2 SVGIG (reference sequence). Trimming took 2 bases from V and 0 from J, leaving 13 bases between them. In DNA, the CDR3 is TGTGCCTGGAGTAGGGGGGGCTCCCTGAACACTGAAGCTTTCTTT. Translation gives CAWSRGGSLNTEAFF.

The chain couples TRBV30 to TRBJ1-2; the D gene is possibly TRBD1 (5 bases). V lost 1 base and J 2 bases, leaving 11 bases between the germline ends. There are 14 residues in the CDR3. The germline gives CDR1 GTSNPN, CDR2 SVGIG (reference sequence). Here the CDR3 reads CAWSAARANYGYTF. DNA for the CDR3: TGTGCCTGGAGTGCTGCCAGGGCGAACTATGGCTACACCTTC.

The V call is TRBV6-6, the J call TRBJ1-5; TRBD1 aligns across 9 bases. CDR3 size: 14 residues. Germline trimming cut 7 bases from V and 6 bases from J; bases unmatched to any gene: 7. Germline V gives CDR1 MNHNY, CDR2 SVGAGI (reference sequence). The CDR3 here is CASTTTGGGQPQHF. The CDR3 DNA reads as TGTGCCAGCACCACGACAGGGGGAGGTCAGCCCCAGCATTTT.

J is TRBJ1-2 and V is TRBV2, with unresolved D. This CDR3 spans 15 amino acids. From germline, CDR1 is SNHLY and CDR2 FYNNEI. V was shortened by 8 bases and J by 4 bases, with 20 bases between the two germline ends. CDR3 protein: CASSGLTRIAYGYTF. The DNA of the CDR3 is TGTGCCAGCTCCGGACTCACACGGATCGCCTATGGCTACACCTTC. Variable domain in full (rest from reference TRBV2 and TRBJ1-2): EPEVTQTPSHQVTQMGQEVILRCVPISNHLYFYWYRQILGQKVEFLVSFYNNEISEKSEIFDDQFSVERPDGSNFTLKIRSTKLEDSAMYFCASSGLTRIAYGYTFGSGTRLTVV.

The chain employs TRBV2 and TRBJ1-4, with 8 positions matching TRBD1. The CDR3 extends over 14 amino acids. Trimming cost V 8 bases and J 8 bases; bases outside gene matches: 10. The germline CDR1 and CDR2 sequences are SNHLY and FYNNEI. The CDR3 loop reads CASAFTGGGEKLFF. The CDR3 nucleotides are TGTGCCAGCGCATTTACAGGGGGTGGGGAAAAACTGTTTTTT.

This clone was observed a few times. This chain connects TRBV7-8 to TRBJ1-5; TRBD1 might be the D (5 bases). Trimming left V 5 bases short and J 1 base short, with 15 bases between. Germline CDR1 is SGHVS and CDR2 is FQNEAQ. CDR3 length equals 16 residues. The CDR3 coding sequence is TGTGCCAGCAGCCCTTCCGTGGGGCAGAGCAATCAGCCCCAGCATTTT. It is translated as CASSPSVGQSNQPQHF. Looking up the rest from reference TRBV7-8 and TRBJ1-5 gives the full variable domain: GAGVSQSPRYKVAKRGQDVALRCDPISGHVSLFWYQQALGQGPEFLTYFQNEAQLDKSGLPSDRFFAERPEGSVSTLKIQRTQQEDSAVYLCASSPSVGQSNQPQHFGDGTRLSIL.